Listed below are T cell receptor beta chains from one sample, sequenced in a study of a mutant IDH1 vaccine in newly diagnosed glioma. The assay was immunoSEQ multiplex PCR, and TCRdb's table has in-frame clones only and misses some. Of more than 35,000 clones listed, around 81% are singletons. These TCRs' antigens remain unknown. The sequencing here drew on PBMCs, taken from a glioma patient whose treatment included an IDH1 peptide vaccine. The source of these receptors is a man aged 40-55 years with glioma. Both conserved end residues are part of each CDR3. A D gene is named only where the DNA matches it firmly. Size tells how often a clone was seen (once, few, many) or the class of an expanded clone, and some rows leave it out.

>-|TRBD1|TRBV5-8|TRBJ2-2
TGTGCCAGCAGCCGAGGCATCGTCAGGGGGCTTAACACCGGGGAGCTGTTTTTT
CASSRGIVRGLNTGELFF
>-|TRBD1|TRBV7-9|TRBJ1-6
TGTGCCAGCAGCTTAGCCCACAGGGGCGATAATTCACCCCTCCACTTT
CASSLAHRGDNSPLHF
>-|-|TRBV6-5|TRBJ1-3
TGTGCCAGCAGTTACTCCAGAGGGGTGCGAAGAAACACCATATATTTT
CASSYSRGVRRNTIYF
>-|TRBD1|TRBV2|TRBJ2-7
TGTGCCAGCGGACAGGGGGTACCCTACGAGCAGTACTTC
CASGQGVPYEQYF
>-|-|TRBV7-2|TRBJ1-2
TGTGCCAGCACCCTAGGGTCGGCTGGGGGGCTTAACTATGGCTACACCTTC
CASTLGSAGGLNYGYTF
>once|-|TRBV7-9|TRBJ2-3
TGTGCCAGCAGCTTAGCCCGGGGAGGCACAGATACGCAGTATTTT
CASSLARGGTDTQYF
>-|-|TRBV6-5|TRBJ1-4
TGTGCCAGCAGTTACCAGGGCAGGGAAAAACTGTTTTTT
CASSYQGREKLFF
>-|-|TRBV2|TRBJ2-5
TGTGCCAGCAGGAACCGGGACAGCCGAATAGCGGGTAGCGAGACCCAGTACTTC
CASRNRDSRIAGSETQYF
>-|-|TRBV4-2|TRBJ2-3
TGTGCCAGCAGCCAAGATTCAAATACGCAGTATTTT
CASSQDSNTQYF
>-|TRBD1|TRBV19|TRBJ1-5
TGTGCCAGTAGTGGGCAGGGGGTTCGGCAGCCCCAGCATTTT
CASSGQGVRQPQHF
>-|-|TRBV6-5|TRBJ2-7
TGTGCCAGCAGTCTCTCGAGGGCCTACGAGCAGTACTTC
CASSLSRAYEQYF
>-|-|TRBV7-9|TRBJ2-6
TGTGCCGTTAGGTTCTCTGGGGCCAACGTCCTGACTTTC
CAVRFSGANVLTF
>-|-|TRBV4-3|TRBJ2-3
TGCGCCAGCAGCCAAGGGCGGGATACGCAGTATTTT
CASSQGRDTQYF
>-|TRBD1|TRBV7-9|TRBJ1-2
TGTGCCAGCAGCTCACCTGGGACAGGGGAAATCTTCTATGGCTACACCTTC
CASSSPGTGEIFYGYTF
>-|TRBD2|TRBV7-8|TRBJ2-3
TGTGCCAGCAGCTTAGTCGCTAGCGGGAACACAGATACGCAGTATTTT
CASSLVASGNTDTQYF
>-|-|TRBV10-1|TRBJ2-1
TGCGCCAGCGTCGTAGGGGGGGGATATGAGCAGTTCTTC
CASVVGGGYEQFF
>-|-|TRBV19|TRBJ2-1
TGTGCCAGTACCCTGGGACCCTACAATGAGCAGTTCTTC
CASTLGPYNEQFF
>once|TRBD1|TRBV5-6|TRBJ1-3
TGTGCCAGCATCCTATCGAGGACAGGGTTTCATGCTGGAAACACCATATATTTT
CASILSRTGFHAGNTIYF
>-|TRBD1|TRBV7-2|TRBJ1-2
TGTGCCAGCAGCCGACGGGACAGTAACTATGGCTACACCTTC
CASSRRDSNYGYTF
>-|-|TRBV11-3|TRBJ2-3
TGTGCCAGCAGTTTAGGTCGCACAGATACGCAGTATTTT
CASSLGRTDTQYF
>-|TRBD2|TRBV28|TRBJ2-7
TGTGCCAGCAGCCCCTTAGCGGGGTCCTACGAGCAGTACTTC
CASSPLAGSYEQYF
>-|-|TRBV7-9|TRBJ2-7
TGTGCCAGCAGCCCCAATTCAGGTTCGTACTACGAGCAGTACTTC
CASSPNSGSYYEQYF
>-|-|TRBV7-2|TRBJ2-7
TGTGCCAGCAGCTTTCAGCGTCCCCCCTACGAGCAGTACTTC
CASSFQRPPYEQYF
>-|TRBD1|TRBV28|TRBJ1-5
TGTGCCAGCAGTCTGACCGGGACAGGCGTTTATAGCAATCAGCCCCAGCATTTT
CASSLTGTGVYSNQPQHF
>few|TRBD1|TRBV6-6|TRBJ1-5
TGTGCCAGCAGTTACGGACAGGGTCGCAGCAATCAGCCCCAGCATTTT
CASSYGQGRSNQPQHF
>-|-|TRBV18|TRBJ2-3
TGTGCCAGCTCTCGAACCGGGACCTCCAGCACAGATACGCAGTATTTT
CASSRTGTSSTDTQYF
>-|TRBD2|TRBV19|TRBJ2-7
TGTGCCAGTAGTATCCGGAGAGGACTAGCGGGACCCTACGAGCAGTACTTC
CASSIRRGLAGPYEQYF
>-|-|TRBV18|TRBJ1-2
TGTGCCAGCTCACCGGGAGGGGTCGGCTACACCTTC
CASSPGGVGYTF
>-|TRBD2|TRBV6-5|TRBJ2-7
TGTGCCAGCAGTCCCCTAGCTAGCGGGAGGTACGAGCAGTACTTC
CASSPLASGRYEQYF